This TCR beta chain was sequenced for a study of blood T cell repertoires in COVID-19. The overall study: Italy, Spain and the United States were the sources of the convalescent and acute COVID-19 samples. PBMCs, B-cell-depleted T cells, or T cells provided the cDNA or gDNA that made up the material.

Study processing details: Estimation of nucleated cell counts relied on the amplification of reference gene primers. Here immunoSEQ multiplex PCR was the method, and the copy in TCRdb shows in-frame clones only, minus some. D and trimming were read from the DNA, whereas the V and J calls and clone size are those reported in that table. The repertoire includes around 60,000 clones, roughly 84% of them detected once, and around 15% sits in the top ten. This CDR3 contains 16 residues. The ends were cut back, 6 bases at V and 1 base at J, with 16 bases in the middle. CDR1 and CDR2 from the germline V gene are LGHDT and YNNKEL (reference sequence).

V gene TRBV3-1 (or the pseudogene TRBV3-2) combines with J gene TRBJ2-1, with no clear D. This TCR was recovered from a man in his sixties with COVID-19, enrolled during active disease. Specimen: peripheral blood. The CDR3 nucleotides are TGTGCCAGCAGTAAACAGCCAGGAAATTCCTACAATGAGCAGTTCTTC. It codes for CASSKQPGNSYNEQFF.